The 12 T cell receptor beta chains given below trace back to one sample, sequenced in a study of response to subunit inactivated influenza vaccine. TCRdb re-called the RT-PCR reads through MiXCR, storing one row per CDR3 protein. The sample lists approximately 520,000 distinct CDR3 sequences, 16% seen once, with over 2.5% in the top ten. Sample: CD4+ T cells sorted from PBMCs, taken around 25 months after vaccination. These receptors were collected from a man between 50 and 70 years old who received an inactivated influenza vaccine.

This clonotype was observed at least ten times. The CDR3 spells CASSLTSGADTQYF. The CDR3 coding sequence is TGTGCCAGCAGTTTAACTAGCGGGGCAGATACGCAGTATTTT. The V gene is TRBV12-3 or TRBV12-4, the J gene TRBJ2-3; 10 nucleotides align to TRBD2. V gave up 2 bases and J gave up 4 bases; unmatched junction bases: 0. The CDR3 is 14 residues long.

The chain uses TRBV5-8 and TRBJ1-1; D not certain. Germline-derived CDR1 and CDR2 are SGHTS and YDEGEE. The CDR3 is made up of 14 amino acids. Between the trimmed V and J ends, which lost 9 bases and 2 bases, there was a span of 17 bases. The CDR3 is CATRWRGRNTEAFF. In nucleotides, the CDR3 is TGTGCCACCAGGTGGAGAGGCAGAAACACTGAAGCTTTCTTT.

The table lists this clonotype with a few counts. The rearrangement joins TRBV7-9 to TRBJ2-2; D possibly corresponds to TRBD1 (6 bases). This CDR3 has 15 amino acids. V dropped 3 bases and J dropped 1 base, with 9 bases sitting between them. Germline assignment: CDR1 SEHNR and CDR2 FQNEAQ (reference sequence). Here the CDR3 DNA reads TGTGCCAGCAGCTTGAGACAGGAGAACACCGGGGAGCTGTTTTTT. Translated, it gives CASSLRQENTGELFF.

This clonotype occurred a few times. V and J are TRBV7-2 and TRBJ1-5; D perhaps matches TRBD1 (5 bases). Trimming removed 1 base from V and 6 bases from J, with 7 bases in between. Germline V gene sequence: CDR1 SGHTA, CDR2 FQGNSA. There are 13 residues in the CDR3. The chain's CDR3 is CASSLEGPQPQHF. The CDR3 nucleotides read TGTGCCAGCAGCTTAGAGGGGCCTCAGCCCCAGCATTTT. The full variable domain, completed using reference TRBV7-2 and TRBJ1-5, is GAGVSQSPSNKVTEKGKDVELRCDPISGHTALYWYRQSLGQGLEFLIYFQGNSAPDKSGLPSDRFSAERTGGSVSTLTIQRTQQEDSAVYLCASSLEGPQPQHFGDGTRLSIL.

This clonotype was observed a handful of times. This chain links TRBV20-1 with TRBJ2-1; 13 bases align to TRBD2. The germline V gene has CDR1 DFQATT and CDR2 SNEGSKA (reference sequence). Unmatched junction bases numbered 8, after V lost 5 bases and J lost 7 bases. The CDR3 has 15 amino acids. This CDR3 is CSAPTSGGAGNEQFF. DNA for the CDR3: TGCAGTGCTCCTACTAGCGGGGGGGCTGGTAATGAGCAGTTCTTC.

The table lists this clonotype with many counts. The CDR3 coding sequence is TGTGCCAGCAGTTACTCAGTTGGGCAGGGGGAGATGAACACTGAAGCTTTCTTT. Translating gives CASSYSVGQGEMNTEAFF. V gene TRBV6-5 combines with J gene TRBJ1-1; 7 nucleotides align to TRBD1. There are 18 residues in the CDR3. The germline gives CDR1 MNHEY, CDR2 SVGAGI. Unmatched junction bases numbered 10, after V lost 0 bases and J lost 0 bases.

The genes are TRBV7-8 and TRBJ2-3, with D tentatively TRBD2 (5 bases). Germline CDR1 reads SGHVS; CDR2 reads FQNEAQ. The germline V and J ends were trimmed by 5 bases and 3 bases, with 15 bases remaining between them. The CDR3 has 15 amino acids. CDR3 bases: TGTGCCAGCAGCCCGTCGTATGTAGCGACAGATACGCAGTATTTT. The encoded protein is CASSPSYVATDTQYF. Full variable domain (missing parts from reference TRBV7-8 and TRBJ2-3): GAGVSQSPRYKVAKRGQDVALRCDPISGHVSLFWYQQALGQGPEFLTYFQNEAQLDKSGLPSDRFFAERPEGSVSTLKIQRTQQEDSAVYLCASSPSYVATDTQYFGPGTRLTVL.

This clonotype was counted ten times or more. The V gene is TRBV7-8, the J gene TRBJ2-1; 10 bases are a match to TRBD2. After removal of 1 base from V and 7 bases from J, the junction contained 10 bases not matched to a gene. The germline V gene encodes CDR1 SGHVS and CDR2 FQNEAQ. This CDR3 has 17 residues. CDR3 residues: CASSLVTGSGGTNEQFF. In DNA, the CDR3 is TGTGCCAGCAGCTTAGTTACAGGTAGCGGGGGGACGAATGAGCAGTTCTTC. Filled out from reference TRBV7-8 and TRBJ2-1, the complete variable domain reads GAGVSQSPRYKVAKRGQDVALRCDPISGHVSLFWYQQALGQGPEFLTYFQNEAQLDKSGLPSDRFFAERPEGSVSTLKIQRTQQEDSAVYLCASSLVTGSGGTNEQFFGPGTRLTVL.

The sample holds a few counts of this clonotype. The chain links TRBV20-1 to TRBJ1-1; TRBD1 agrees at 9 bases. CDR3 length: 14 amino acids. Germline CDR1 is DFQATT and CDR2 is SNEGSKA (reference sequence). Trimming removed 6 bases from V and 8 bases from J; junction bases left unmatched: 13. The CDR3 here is CSAPRTGEKGEAFF. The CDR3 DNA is TGCAGTGCCCCGAGGACAGGGGAGAAGGGGGAAGCTTTCTTT.

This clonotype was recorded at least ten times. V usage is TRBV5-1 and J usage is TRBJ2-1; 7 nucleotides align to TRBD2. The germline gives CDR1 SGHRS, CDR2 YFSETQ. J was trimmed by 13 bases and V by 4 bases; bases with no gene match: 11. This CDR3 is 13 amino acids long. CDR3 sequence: CASSTGLLLGQFF. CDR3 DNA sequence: TGCGCCAGCAGCACGGGACTACTCCTCGGCCAGTTCTTC.

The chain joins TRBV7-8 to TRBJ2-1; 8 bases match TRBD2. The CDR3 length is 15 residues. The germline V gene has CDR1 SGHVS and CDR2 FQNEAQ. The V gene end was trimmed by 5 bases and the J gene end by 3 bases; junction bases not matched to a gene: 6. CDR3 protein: CASSKQAGVYNEQFF. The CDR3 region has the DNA TGTGCCAGCAGCAAACAAGCGGGGGTCTACAATGAGCAGTTCTTC.

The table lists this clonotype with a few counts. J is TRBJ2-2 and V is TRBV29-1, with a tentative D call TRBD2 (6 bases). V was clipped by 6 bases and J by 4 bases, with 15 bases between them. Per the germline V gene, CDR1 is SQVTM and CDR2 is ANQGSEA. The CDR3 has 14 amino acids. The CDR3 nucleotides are TGCAGCGTCTCCGGCGGGGCCCCCACCGGGGAGCTGTTTTTT. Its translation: CSVSGGAPTGELFF.